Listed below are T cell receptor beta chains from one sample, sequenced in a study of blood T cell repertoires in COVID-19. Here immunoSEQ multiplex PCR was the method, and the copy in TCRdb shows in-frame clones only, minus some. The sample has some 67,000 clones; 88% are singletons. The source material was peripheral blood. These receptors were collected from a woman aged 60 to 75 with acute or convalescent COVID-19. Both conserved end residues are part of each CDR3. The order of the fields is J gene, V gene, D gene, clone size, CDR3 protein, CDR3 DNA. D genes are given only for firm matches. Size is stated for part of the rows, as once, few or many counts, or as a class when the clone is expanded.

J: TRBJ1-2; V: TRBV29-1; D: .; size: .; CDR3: CSVMGGYYGYTF; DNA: TGCAGCGTGATGGGGGGATACTATGGCTACACCTTC
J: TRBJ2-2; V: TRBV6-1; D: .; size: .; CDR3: CASSDSKNTGELFF; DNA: TGTGCCAGCAGTGACAGTAAGAACACCGGGGAGCTGTTTTTT
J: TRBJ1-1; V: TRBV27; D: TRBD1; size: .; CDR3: CASSLVGQGRGGSEAFF; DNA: TGTGCCAGCAGTTTAGTTGGACAGGGGCGGGGTGGGTCCGAAGCTTTCTTT
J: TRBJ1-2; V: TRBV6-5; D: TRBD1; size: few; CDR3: CASSRDSLYGYTF; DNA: TGTGCCAGCAGCAGGGACAGCCTCTATGGCTACACCTTC
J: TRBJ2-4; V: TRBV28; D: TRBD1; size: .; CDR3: CASSSTGSQEYF; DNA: TGTGCCAGCAGTTCGACAGGGTCGCAGGAATACTTC
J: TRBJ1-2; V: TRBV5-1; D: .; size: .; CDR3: CASSLVGAESGYTF; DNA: TGCGCCAGCAGCTTGGTGGGGGCTGAAAGTGGCTACACCTTC
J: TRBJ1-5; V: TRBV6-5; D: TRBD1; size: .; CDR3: CASSPGQVPNQPQHF; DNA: TGTGCCAGCAGCCCGGGACAGGTCCCCAATCAGCCCCAGCATTTT
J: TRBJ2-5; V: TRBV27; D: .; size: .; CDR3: CASSLSSPIGGRKETQYF; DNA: TGTGCCAGCAGTTTATCGTCACCTATTGGAGGACGGAAAGAGACCCAGTACTTC
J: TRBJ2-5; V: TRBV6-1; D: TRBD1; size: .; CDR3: CASSGMDRAEDQETQYF; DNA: TGTGCCAGCAGTGGAATGGACAGGGCGGAGGATCAAGAGACCCAGTACTTC
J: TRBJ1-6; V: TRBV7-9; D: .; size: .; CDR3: CASSLDGNNSPLHF; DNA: TGTGCCAGCAGCCTGGACGGGAATAATTCACCCCTCCACTTT
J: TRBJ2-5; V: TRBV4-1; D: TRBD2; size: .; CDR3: CASSQVPGGRGGKETQYF; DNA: TGCGCCAGCAGCCAAGTTCCCGGGGGCCGGGGGGGGAAAGAGACCCAGTACTTC
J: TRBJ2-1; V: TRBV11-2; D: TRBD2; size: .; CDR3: CASSLDRGTSRNEQFF; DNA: TGTGCCAGCAGCTTAGATCGCGGGACTAGTAGAAATGAGCAGTTCTTC
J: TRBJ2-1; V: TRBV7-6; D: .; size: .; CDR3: CASSLAPGQKSPEQFF; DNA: TGTGCCAGCAGCTTAGCCCCCGGACAGAAGTCCCCTGAGCAGTTCTTC
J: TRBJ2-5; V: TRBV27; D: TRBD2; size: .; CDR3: CASSSGTSGQETQYF; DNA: TGTGCCAGCAGCTCCGGGACTAGCGGCCAAGAGACCCAGTACTTC
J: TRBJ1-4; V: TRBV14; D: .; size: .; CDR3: CASSPVGGFNEKLFF; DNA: TGTGCCAGCAGCCCGGTAGGAGGTTTTAATGAAAAACTGTTTTTT
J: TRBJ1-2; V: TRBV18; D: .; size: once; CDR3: CASSPQSHAAGIYGYTF; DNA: TGTGCCAGCTCACCACAGTCCCATGCGGCGGGGATCTATGGCTACACCTTC
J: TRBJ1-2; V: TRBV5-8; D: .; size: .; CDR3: CASSGQTWANYGYTF; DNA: TGTGCCAGCAGTGGACAAACTTGGGCTAACTATGGCTACACCTTC
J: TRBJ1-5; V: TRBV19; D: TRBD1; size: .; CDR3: CASRPGQGSLNGQPQHF; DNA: TGTGCCAGTAGACCGGGACAGGGCAGCCTCAATGGTCAGCCCCAGCATTTT
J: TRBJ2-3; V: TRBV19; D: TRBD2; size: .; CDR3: CASTDSGRTDTQYF; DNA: TGTGCCAGTACGGATAGCGGGAGAACAGATACGCAGTATTTT
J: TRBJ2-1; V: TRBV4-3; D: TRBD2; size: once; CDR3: CASSQDPSGAYNEQFF; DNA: TGCGCCAGCAGCCAAGATCCCAGCGGGGCCTACAATGAGCAGTTCTTC
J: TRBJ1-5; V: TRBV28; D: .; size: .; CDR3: CASSLGSVSRGALPQPQHF; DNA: TGTGCCAGCAGTTTAGGTTCGGTATCCCGGGGGGCGCTTCCCCAGCCCCAGCATTTT
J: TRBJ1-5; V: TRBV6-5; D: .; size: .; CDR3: CASRGKGGNQPQHF; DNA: TGTGCCAGCAGGGGGAAGGGCGGGAATCAGCCCCAGCATTTT
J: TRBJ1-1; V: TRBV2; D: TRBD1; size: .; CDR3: CASSITGTGHHMNTEAFF; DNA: TGTGCCAGCAGTATTACCGGGACAGGCCACCACATGAACACTGAAGCTTTCTTT
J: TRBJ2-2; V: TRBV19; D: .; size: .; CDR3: CASSTGGTRTGELFF; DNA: TGTGCCAGTAGTACTGGGGGGACTCGCACCGGGGAGCTGTTTTTT
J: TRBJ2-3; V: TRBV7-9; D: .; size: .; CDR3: CASSSTSTDTQYF; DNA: TGTGCCAGCAGCTCGACTAGCACAGATACGCAGTATTTT
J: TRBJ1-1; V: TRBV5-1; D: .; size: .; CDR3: CASSSQGSQDTEAFF; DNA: TGCGCCAGCAGCTCCCAAGGCAGCCAGGACACTGAAGCTTTCTTT
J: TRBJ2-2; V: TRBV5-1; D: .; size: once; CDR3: CASSLSGGSTGELFF; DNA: TGCGCCAGCAGCTTATCAGGGGGGAGCACCGGGGAGCTGTTTTTT
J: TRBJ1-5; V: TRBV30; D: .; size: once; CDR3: CAWSGVGGSNQPQHF; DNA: TGTGCCTGGAGTGGTGTAGGGGGTAGCAATCAGCCCCAGCATTTT
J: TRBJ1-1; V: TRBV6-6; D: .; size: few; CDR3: CASSYGDNEAFF; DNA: TGTGCCAGCAGTTATGGGGACAATGAAGCTTTCTTT
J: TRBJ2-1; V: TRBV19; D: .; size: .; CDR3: CASKPNPGGNEQFF; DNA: TGTGCCAGTAAACCGAATCCGGGTGGCAATGAGCAGTTCTTC
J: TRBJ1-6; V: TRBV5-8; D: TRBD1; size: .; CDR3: CASSATGTGVNSPLHF; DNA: TGTGCCAGCAGCGCAACAGGGACAGGGGTTAATTCACCCCTCCACTTT
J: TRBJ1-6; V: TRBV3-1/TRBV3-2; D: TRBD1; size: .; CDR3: CASSPGQGHSPLHF; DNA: TGTGCCAGCAGCCCGGGACAGGGGCATTCACCCCTCCACTTT
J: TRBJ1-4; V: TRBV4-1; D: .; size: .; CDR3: CASSHPNREKLFF; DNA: TGCGCCAGCAGCCATCCTAACCGAGAAAAACTGTTTTTT
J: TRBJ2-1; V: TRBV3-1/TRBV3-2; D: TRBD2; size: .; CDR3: CASSHPGGPDNEQFF; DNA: TGTGCCAGCAGCCATCCGGGAGGCCCAGACAATGAGCAGTTCTTC
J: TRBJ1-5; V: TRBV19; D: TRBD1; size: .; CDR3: CASTRQGPRQPQHF; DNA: TGTGCCAGTACCCGACAGGGCCCAAGGCAGCCCCAGCATTTT
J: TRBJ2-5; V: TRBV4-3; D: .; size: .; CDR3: CASSPGRRETQYF; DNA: TGCGCCAGCAGCCCGGGGAGGAGGGAGACCCAGTACTTC
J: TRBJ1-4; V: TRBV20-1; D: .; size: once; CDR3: CSATEGATNEKLFF; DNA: TGCAGTGCTACTGAGGGCGCAACTAATGAAAAACTGTTTTTT
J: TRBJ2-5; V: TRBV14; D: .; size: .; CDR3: CASSQDQARETQYF; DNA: TGTGCCAGCAGCCAAGATCAAGCGAGGGAGACCCAGTACTTC
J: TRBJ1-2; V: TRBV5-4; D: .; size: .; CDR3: CASSFGTPEKNGYTF; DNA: TGTGCCAGCAGCTTTGGGACTCCCGAAAAGAATGGCTACACCTTC
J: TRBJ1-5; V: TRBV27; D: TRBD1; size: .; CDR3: CASIFSDRGLGPQHF; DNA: TGTGCCAGCATTTTCTCGGACAGGGGTTTGGGACCCCAGCATTTT
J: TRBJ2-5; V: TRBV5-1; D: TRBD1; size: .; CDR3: CASSPGTGGETQYF; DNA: TGCGCCAGCAGCCCCGGGACAGGGGGCGAGACCCAGTACTTC